This T cell receptor beta chain was documented in a study of shared clonotypes between healthy human individuals. V dropped 3 bases and J dropped 4; count of bases not matched to a gene: 3. This CDR3 spans 14 amino acids. In germline, CDR1 is MGHRA, CDR2 YSYEKL. This clone was observed once. This CDR3 is also generated by other DNA sequences in the sample. Generated by immunoSEQ multiplex PCR, the TCRdb table keeps only in-frame clones and is missing some. Of 600,000 or so clones listed, roughly 98% are singletons. In the naive CD8 group, cells lacked CD45RO and were positively selected for CCR7, so terminally differentiated effector memory CD45RA+ cells were left out.

The material sequenced was naive CD8+ T cells sorted from blood. The TCR comes from a young man in good health. The rearrangement links TRBV4-1 to TRBJ2-1; 7 bases map to TRBD2. The CDR3 region is CASSHGGGYNEQFF. The CDR3 DNA reads TGCGCCAGCAGCCATGGCGGGGGATACAATGAGCAGTTCTTC.